This TCR beta chain is drawn from a study of blood T cell repertoires in COVID-19. Whole-study context: Samples came from the United States, Italy and Spain, spanning acute and convalescent COVID-19.

CDR3 length: 14 amino acids. The V gene end was trimmed by 2 bases and the J gene end by 8 bases; junction bases not matched to a gene: 7. Looked up from germline, CDR1 is MNHEY and CDR2 is SMNVEV (reference sequence). Authors' analysis steps: How many nucleated cells were present was estimated from reference gene primer amplification. TCRdb's copy holds only in-frame clones and misses some; the assay was immunoSEQ multiplex PCR. That table supplies the V and J calls and clone size; D and trimming were determined from the DNA. The repertoire holds about 57,000 clones, with roughly 82% as singletons. The specimen was peripheral blood. This clonotype originated in a woman older than 75 with acute or convalescent COVID-19. The rearrangement joins TRBV27 to TRBJ1-2, with 8 bases aligning to TRBD1. DNA for the CDR3: TGTGCCAGCAGTTTAGCCGGGACAGGCGGAGGCTACACCTTC. It specifies CASSLAGTGGGYTF.